This passage covers 11 T cell receptor beta chains from one sample sequenced in a study of T cells expressing NK-cell markers. No DNA is given; TCRdb re-called the 5' RACE reads and lists each CDR3 protein once. This sample's table has about 180,000 distinct CDR3 sequences. The sequenced material came from blood T cells: a sorted CD56 or NKG2C T cell subset, CD4+ or CD8+ T cells, or bulk PBMC T cells (not recorded which). These receptors all stem from a man aged 18 to 69 in good health.

The rearrangement links TRBV27 to TRBJ2-1; with no DNA, the TCRdb D assignment of TRBD1 cannot be verified. The germline V gene encodes CDR1 MNHEY and CDR2 SMNVEV (reference sequence). CDR3 length: 14 residues. This CDR3 is CASSSTPRGNEQFF.

J is TRBJ2-7 and V is TRBV12-3 or TRBV12-4; without DNA, the TCRdb call of TRBD1 cannot be checked. CDR3 length equals 14 residues. CDR3 loop: CASTFTGTGAEQYF.

V usage is TRBV4-1 and J usage is TRBJ1-4; TCRdb reports TRBD1, a call that lacks DNA to check it against. The CDR3 runs to 18 residues. Per the germline V gene, CDR1 is MGHRA and CDR2 is YSYEKL. The CDR3 protein is CASSHVPGQGVSNEKLFF.

The gene calls are TRBV24-1 and TRBJ2-2. Germline V lookup: CDR1 KGHDR, CDR2 SFDVKD. The CDR3 runs 15 residues. CDR3 loop: CATSYFEMGTGELFF.

V usage is TRBV5-4 and J usage is TRBJ1-5; as DNA is missing, the TRBD1 call by TCRdb cannot be tested. Germline CDR1 reads SGHNT; CDR2 reads YYREEE (reference sequence). CDR3 length: 19 amino acids. The CDR3 spells CASSCGSRDRVNSNQPQHF.

This rearrangement joins TRBV12-3 or TRBV12-4 to TRBJ2-5; TCRdb indicates TRBD2, and absent DNA this call remains unverified. The CDR3 covers 17 residues. The CDR3 region is CASSSERAGGPWETQYF.

This chain's CDR3 is CASSTIRDRGLANYGYTF. The chain carries TRBV18 and TRBJ1-2; absent DNA, TCRdb's TRBD1 call cannot be checked. The CDR3 extends over 18 amino acids. The germline V gene has CDR1 KGHSH and CDR2 LQKENI.

The J gene is TRBJ1-1, the V gene TRBV27; TCRdb designates TRBD1, a call that cannot be tested without DNA. Germline CDR1 reads MNHEY; CDR2 reads SMNVEV (reference sequence). The CDR3 sequence is 14 residues long. This chain's CDR3 is CASSYKTGSTEAFF.

The V and J genes are TRBV7-6 and TRBJ2-7; TCRdb selects TRBD2, and the lack of DNA leaves this call unchecked. CDR3 length: 14 amino acids. CDR1 and CDR2 (germline): SGHVS, FNYEAQ. CDR3 amino acids: CASSDPSEAYEQYF.

The V and J genes are TRBV3-1 and TRBJ1-4. This CDR3 spans 14 amino acids. CDR1 LGHDT and CDR2 YNNKEL come from the germline V gene (reference sequence). The CDR3 protein is CASSQVLGNEKLFF.

The rearrangement joins TRBV7-9 to TRBJ2-1; absent DNA, TCRdb's TRBD1 call cannot be checked. This CDR3 comprises 14 residues. Germline CDR1 SEHNR, CDR2 FQNEAQ (reference sequence). The CDR3 spells CASSLVRGLDEQFF. Filled out from reference TRBV7-9 and TRBJ2-1, the complete variable domain reads DTGVSQNPRHKITKRGQNVTFRCDPISEHNRLYWYRQTLGQGPEFLTYFQNEAQLEKSRLLSDRFSAERPKGSFSTLEIQRTEQGDSAMYLCASSLVRGLDEQFFGPGTRLTVL.